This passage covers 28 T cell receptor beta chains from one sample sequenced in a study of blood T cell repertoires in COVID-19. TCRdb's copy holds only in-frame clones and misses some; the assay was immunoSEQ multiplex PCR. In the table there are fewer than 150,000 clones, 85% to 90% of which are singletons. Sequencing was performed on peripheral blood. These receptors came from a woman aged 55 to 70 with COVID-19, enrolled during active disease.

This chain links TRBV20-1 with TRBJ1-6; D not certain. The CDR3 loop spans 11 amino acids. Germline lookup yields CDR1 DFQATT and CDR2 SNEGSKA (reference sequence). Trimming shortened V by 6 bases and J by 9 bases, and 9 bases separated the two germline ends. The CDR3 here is CSAGSSSPLHF. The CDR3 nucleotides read TGCAGTGCCGGGAGTAGTTCACCCCTCCACTTT.

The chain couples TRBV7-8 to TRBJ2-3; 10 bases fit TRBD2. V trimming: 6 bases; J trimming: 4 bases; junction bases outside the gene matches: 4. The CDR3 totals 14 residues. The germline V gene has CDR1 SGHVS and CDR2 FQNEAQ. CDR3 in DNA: TGTGCCAGCAGATCTAGCGGGGGTTCAGATACGCAGTATTTT. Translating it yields CASRSSGGSDTQYF.

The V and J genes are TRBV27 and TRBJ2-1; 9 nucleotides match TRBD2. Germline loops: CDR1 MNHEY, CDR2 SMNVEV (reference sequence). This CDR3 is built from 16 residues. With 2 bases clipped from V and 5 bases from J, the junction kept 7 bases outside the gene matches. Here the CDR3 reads CASSLGVAGGNNEQFF. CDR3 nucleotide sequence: TGTGCCAGCAGTTTAGGAGTGGCGGGGGGGAACAATGAGCAGTTCTTC.

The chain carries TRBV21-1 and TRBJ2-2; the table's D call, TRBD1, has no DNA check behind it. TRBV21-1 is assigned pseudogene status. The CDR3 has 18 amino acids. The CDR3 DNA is TGTGCCAGCACCACAACACCCGGTGGGGGCGAAAAATCCGGGGAGCTGTTTTTT. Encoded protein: CASTTTPGGGEKSGELFF.

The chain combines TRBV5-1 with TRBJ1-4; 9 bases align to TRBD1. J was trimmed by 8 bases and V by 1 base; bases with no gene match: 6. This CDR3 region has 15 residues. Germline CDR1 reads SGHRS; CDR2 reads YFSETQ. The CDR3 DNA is TGCGCCAGCAGCTTGACGGGGACAGGGCGGGAAAAACTGTTTTTT. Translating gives CASSLTGTGREKLFF.

CDR3 coding DNA: TGCGCCAGCAGCCAAGAGCCGTTCCCGGGAAGCTCCTACAATGAGCAGTTCTTC. It specifies CASSQEPFPGSSYNEQFF. The gene calls are TRBV4-3 and TRBJ2-1; a possible D gene is TRBD2 (5 bases). Germline V gene sequence: CDR1 LGHNA, CDR2 YSLEER. The CDR3 covers 18 residues. The ends were cut back, 0 bases at V and 0 bases at J, with 15 bases in the middle.

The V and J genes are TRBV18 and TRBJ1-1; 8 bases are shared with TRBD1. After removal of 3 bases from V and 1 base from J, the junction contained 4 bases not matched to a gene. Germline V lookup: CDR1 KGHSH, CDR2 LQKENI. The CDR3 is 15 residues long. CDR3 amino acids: CASSPIQGGNTEAFF. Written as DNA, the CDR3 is TGTGCCAGCTCACCCATACAGGGGGGGAACACTGAAGCTTTCTTT.

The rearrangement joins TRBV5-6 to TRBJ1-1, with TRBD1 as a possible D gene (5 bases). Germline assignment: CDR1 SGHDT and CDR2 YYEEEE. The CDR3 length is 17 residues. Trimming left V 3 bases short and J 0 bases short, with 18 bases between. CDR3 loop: CASSYSGQEVLNTEAFF. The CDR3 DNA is TGTGCCAGCAGCTATTCCGGACAAGAGGTTTTGAACACTGAAGCTTTCTTT.

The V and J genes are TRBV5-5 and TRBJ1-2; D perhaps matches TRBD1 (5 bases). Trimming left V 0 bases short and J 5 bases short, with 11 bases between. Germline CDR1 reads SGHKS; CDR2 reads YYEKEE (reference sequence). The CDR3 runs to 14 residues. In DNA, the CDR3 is TGTGCCAGCAGCTTGGAGTGGACACAGTATGGCTACACCTTC. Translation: CASSLEWTQYGYTF.

CDR3 region: CASSDLGRGVYGYTF. CDR3 sequence (DNA): TGTGCCAGCAGCGACCTGGGGAGGGGAGTCTATGGCTACACCTTC. The rearrangement joins TRBV4-2 to TRBJ1-2; D might be TRBD1 (5 bases). V gave up 5 bases and J gave up 4 bases, with 17 bases separating them. CDR1 is LGHNA and CDR2 is YNFKEQ in the germline V gene. This CDR3 spans 15 amino acids.

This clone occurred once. CDR3 coding DNA: TGTGCCAGCAGAGACCGGGATCCCGGGCGTGGCTACACCTTC. It codes for CASRDRDPGRGYTF. This sequence joins TRBV6-5 and TRBJ1-2; D not resolved. Between the trimmed V and J ends, which lost 6 bases and 7 bases, there was a span of 18 bases. Germline CDR1 MNHEY, CDR2 SVGAGI. The CDR3 spans 14 residues.

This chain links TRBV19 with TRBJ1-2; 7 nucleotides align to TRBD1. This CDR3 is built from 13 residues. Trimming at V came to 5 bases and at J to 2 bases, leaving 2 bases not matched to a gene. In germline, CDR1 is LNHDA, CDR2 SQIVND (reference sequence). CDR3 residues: CASSSTGNYGYTF. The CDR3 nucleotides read TGTGCCAGTAGTTCGACAGGGAACTATGGCTACACCTTC.

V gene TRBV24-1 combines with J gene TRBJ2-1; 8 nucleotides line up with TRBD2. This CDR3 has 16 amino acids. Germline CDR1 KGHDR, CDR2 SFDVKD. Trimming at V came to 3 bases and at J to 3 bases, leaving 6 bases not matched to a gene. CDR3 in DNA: TGTGCCACCAGTGATCCTACTAGCGGACGCTACAATGAGCAGTTCTTC. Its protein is CATSDPTSGRYNEQFF.

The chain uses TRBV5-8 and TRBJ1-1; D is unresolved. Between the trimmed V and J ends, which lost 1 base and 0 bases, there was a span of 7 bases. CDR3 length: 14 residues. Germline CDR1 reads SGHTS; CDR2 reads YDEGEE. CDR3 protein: CASSLYAVNTEAFF. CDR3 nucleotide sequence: TGTGCCAGCAGCTTGTACGCGGTGAACACTGAAGCTTTCTTT.

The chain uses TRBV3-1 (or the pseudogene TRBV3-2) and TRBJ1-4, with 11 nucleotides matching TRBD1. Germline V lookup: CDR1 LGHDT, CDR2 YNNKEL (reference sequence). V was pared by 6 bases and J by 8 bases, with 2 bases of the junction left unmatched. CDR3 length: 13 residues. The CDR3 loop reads CASRDRGREKLFF. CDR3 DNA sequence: TGTGCCAGCAGGGACAGGGGGCGCGAAAAACTGTTTTTT.

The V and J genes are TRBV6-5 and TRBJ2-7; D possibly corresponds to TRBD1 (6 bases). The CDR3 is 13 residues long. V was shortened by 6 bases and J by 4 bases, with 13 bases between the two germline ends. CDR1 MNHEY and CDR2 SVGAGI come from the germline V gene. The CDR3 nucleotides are TGTGCCAGCAGCTTGGGACAATTTTACGAGCAGTACTTC. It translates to CASSLGQFYEQYF.

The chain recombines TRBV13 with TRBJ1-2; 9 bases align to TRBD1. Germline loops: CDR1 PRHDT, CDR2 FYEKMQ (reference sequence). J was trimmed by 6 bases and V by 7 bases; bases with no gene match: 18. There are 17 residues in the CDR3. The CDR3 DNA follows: TGTGCCAGCACCCCCCTCCCAGGGACAGGGAGGGTCCATGGCTACACCTTC. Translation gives CASTPLPGTGRVHGYTF.

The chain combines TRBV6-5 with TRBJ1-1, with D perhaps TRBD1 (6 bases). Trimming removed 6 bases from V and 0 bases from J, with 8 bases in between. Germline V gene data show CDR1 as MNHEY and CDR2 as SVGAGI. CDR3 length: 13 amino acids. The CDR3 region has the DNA TGTGCCAGCAGCAGGGGACTGAACACTGAAGCTTTCTTT. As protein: CASSRGLNTEAFF.

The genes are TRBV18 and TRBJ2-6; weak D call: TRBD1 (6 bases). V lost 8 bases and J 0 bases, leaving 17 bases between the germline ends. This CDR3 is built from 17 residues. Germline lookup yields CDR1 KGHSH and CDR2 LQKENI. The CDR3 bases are TGTGCCAGCCCGGGCCAGGGGCAAACCTCTGGGGCCAACGTCCTGACTTTC. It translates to CASPGQGQTSGANVLTF. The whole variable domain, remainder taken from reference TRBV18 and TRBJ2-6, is NAGVMQNPRHLVRRRGQEARLRCSPMKGHSHVYWYRQLPEEGLKFMVYLQKENIIDESGMPKERFSAEFPKEGPSILRIQQVVRGDSAAYFCASPGQGQTSGANVLTFGAGSRLTVL.

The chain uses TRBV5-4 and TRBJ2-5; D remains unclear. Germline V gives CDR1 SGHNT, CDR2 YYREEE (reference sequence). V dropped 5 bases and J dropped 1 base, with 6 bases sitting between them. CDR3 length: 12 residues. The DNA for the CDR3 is TGTGCCAGCAGGCGGCCCCAAGAGACCCAGTACTTC. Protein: CASRRPQETQYF. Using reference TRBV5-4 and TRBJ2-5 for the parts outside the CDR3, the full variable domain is ETGVTQSPTHLIKTRGQQVTLRCSSQSGHNTVSWYQQALGQGPQFIFQYYREEENGRGNFPPRFSGLQFPNYSSELNVNALELDDSALYLCASRRPQETQYFGPGTRLLVL.

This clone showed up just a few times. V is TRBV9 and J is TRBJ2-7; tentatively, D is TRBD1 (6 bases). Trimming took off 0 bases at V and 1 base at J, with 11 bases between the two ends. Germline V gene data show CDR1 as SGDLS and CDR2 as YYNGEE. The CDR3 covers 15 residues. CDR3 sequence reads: CASSVGTRGSYEQYF. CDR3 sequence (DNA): TGTGCCAGCAGCGTAGGGACGAGGGGGTCCTACGAGCAGTACTTC.

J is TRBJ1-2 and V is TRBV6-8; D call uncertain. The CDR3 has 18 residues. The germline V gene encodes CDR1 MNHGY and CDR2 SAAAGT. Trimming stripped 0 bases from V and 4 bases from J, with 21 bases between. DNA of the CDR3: TGTGCCAGCAGTTACTCGAAGTTCGAGACACCCTTTTTCTATGGCTACACCTTC. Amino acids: CASSYSKFETPFFYGYTF.

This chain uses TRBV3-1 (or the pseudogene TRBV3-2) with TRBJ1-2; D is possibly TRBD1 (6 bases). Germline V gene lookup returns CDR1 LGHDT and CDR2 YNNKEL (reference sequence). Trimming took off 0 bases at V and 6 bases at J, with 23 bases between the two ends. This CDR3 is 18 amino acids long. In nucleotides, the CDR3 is TGTGCCAGCAGCCAAGACGAGGGGGTAGCTCTAAGGCGGAATGGCTACACCTTC. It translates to CASSQDEGVALRRNGYTF.

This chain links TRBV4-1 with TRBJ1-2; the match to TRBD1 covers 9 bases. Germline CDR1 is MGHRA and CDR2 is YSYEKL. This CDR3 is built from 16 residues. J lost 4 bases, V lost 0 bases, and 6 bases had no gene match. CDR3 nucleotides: TGCGCCAGCAGCCAAGACCCGGGACAGGGTGTCTATGGCTACACCTTC. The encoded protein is CASSQDPGQGVYGYTF.

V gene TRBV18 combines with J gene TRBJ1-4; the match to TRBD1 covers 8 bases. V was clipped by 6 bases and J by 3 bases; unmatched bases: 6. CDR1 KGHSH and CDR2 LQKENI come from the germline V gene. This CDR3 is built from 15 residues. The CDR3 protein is CASSETGVPNEKLFF. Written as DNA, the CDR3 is TGTGCCAGCTCCGAGACAGGGGTACCTAATGAAAAACTGTTTTTT. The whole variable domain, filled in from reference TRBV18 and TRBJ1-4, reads NAGVMQNPRHLVRRRGQEARLRCSPMKGHSHVYWYRQLPEEGLKFMVYLQKENIIDESGMPKERFSAEFPKEGPSILRIQQVVRGDSAAYFCASSETGVPNEKLFFGSGTQLSVL.

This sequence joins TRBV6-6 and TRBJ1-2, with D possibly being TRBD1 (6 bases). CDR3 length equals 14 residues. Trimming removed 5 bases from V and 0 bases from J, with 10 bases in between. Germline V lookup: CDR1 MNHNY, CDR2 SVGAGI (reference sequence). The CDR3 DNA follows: TGTGCCAGCAGTACAGGGTTAGCTAACTATGGCTACACCTTC. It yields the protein CASSTGLANYGYTF.

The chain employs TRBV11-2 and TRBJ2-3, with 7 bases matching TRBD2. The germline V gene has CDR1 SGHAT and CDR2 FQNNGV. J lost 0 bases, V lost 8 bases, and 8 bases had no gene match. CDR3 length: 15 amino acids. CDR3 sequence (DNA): TGTGCCAGCTCGCGGGCTAGCGGTAGCACAGATACGCAGTATTTT. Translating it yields CASSRASGSTDTQYF.

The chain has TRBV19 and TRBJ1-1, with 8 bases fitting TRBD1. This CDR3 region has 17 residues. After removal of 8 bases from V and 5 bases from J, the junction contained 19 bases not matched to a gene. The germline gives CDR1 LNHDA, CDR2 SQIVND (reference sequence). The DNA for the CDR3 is TGTGCCAGTCGACCCGGGACAGGCCAACCCAGGAGGACTGAAGCTTTCTTT. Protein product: CASRPGTGQPRRTEAFF.